These 30 T cell receptor beta chains were sequenced from one sample in a study of CD39 and CD103 CD8 tumor-infiltrating T cells. Repertoires were generated with immunoSEQ multiplex PCR, while TCRdb's copy carries only in-frame clones and drops some. The data contain under 550 clones, about 60% of them singletons. The sample taken for sequencing was CD39+ CD103+ CD8+ T cells sorted from a lymph node. Stated subset: CD103+CD39+ double-positive CD45RA- CD8 T cells. The receptors stem from a human donor with head and neck squamous cell carcinoma.

The genes are TRBV4-1 and TRBJ1-2, with no clear D. The ends were cut back, 0 bases at V and 3 bases at J, with 8 bases in the middle. The CDR3 consists of 14 residues. Germline-derived CDR1 and CDR2 are MGHRA and YSYEKL. CDR3 nucleotide sequence: TGCGCCAGCAGCCAAGACCCTCGGGACTATGGCTACACCTTC. Residues: CASSQDPRDYGYTF.

The chain is built from TRBV11-2 and TRBJ2-2, with 7 bases identical to TRBD1. Germline V gene data show CDR1 as SGHAT and CDR2 as FQNNGV. This CDR3 is built from 15 residues. Trimming at V came to 5 bases and at J to 0 bases, leaving 3 bases not matched to a gene. The CDR3 DNA follows: TGTGCCAGCAGCATCGGGACAGCGAACACCGGGGAGCTGTTTTTT. It codes for CASSIGTANTGELFF.

This chain uses TRBV13 with TRBJ1-4, with D maybe TRBD1 (5 bases). V was pared by 4 bases and J by 8 bases, with 14 bases between. The CDR3 covers 14 residues. The V gene's germline CDR1 is PRHDT and CDR2 FYEKMQ (reference sequence). CDR3 sequence reads: CASSSDISREKLFF. The CDR3 region has the DNA TGTGCCAGCAGCTCGGACATAAGTAGGGAAAAACTGTTTTTT. Complete variable domain (other parts from reference TRBV13 and TRBJ1-4): AAGVIQSPRHLIKEKRETATLKCYPIPRHDTVYWYQQGPGQDPQFLISFYEKMQSDKGSIPDRFSAQQFSDYHSELNMSSLELGDSALYFCASSSDISREKLFFGSGTQLSVL.

V is TRBV4-2 and J is TRBJ1-1; perhaps TRBD1 as D (5 bases). In germline, CDR1 is LGHNA, CDR2 YNFKEQ. The germline V and J ends were trimmed by 0 bases and 6 bases, with 14 bases remaining between them. The CDR3 runs 15 residues. The CDR3 sequence: CASSQESGWGAEAFF. The CDR3 DNA is TGTGCCAGCAGCCAAGAAAGTGGGTGGGGGGCTGAAGCTTTCTTT.

This clone was found a few times. This CDR3 is CASSPGAAGASYEQYF. As DNA, the CDR3 is TGCGCCAGCAGCCCAGGGGCGGCAGGGGCTTCCTACGAGCAGTACTTC. The chain recombines TRBV4-1 with TRBJ2-7; D may be TRBD1 (6 bases). V dropped 4 bases and J dropped 1 base, with 17 bases sitting between them. This CDR3 is 16 amino acids long. CDR1 is MGHRA, CDR2 YSYEKL, per germline.

The chain couples TRBV14 to TRBJ2-7; D is ambiguous. This CDR3 is built from 14 residues. Between the trimmed V and J ends, which lost 4 bases and 4 bases, there was a span of 14 bases. Germline V lookup: CDR1 SGHDN, CDR2 FVKESK. This CDR3 is CASSPGPFLYEQYF. The CDR3 nucleotides read TGTGCCAGCAGCCCAGGCCCTTTTCTGTACGAGCAGTACTTC.

The J gene is TRBJ1-6, the V gene TRBV4-1; D perhaps matches TRBD1 (5 bases). This CDR3 has 15 amino acids. Trimming took 4 bases from V and 5 from J, leaving 12 bases between them. CDR1 and CDR2 (germline): MGHRA, YSYEKL. The CDR3 reads CASSPQGVNNSPLHF. CDR3 DNA sequence: TGCGCCAGCAGCCCTCAGGGTGTCAATAATTCACCCCTCCACTTT.

The chain couples TRBV4-1 to TRBJ2-5, with D unclear. Per the germline V gene, CDR1 is MGHRA and CDR2 is YSYEKL. Trimming stripped 1 base from V and 4 bases from J, with 1 base between. The CDR3 has 11 residues. DNA of the CDR3: TGCGCCAGCAGCCAAGCAGAGACCCAGTACTTC. This gives the protein CASSQAETQYF.

The J gene is TRBJ1-1, the V gene TRBV30; a weak D match, TRBD1 (6 bases). CDR1 is GTSNPN, CDR2 SVGIG, per germline (reference sequence). CDR3 size: 19 residues. Trimming took 4 bases from V and 3 from J, leaving 30 bases between them. The CDR3 loop reads CAWTLGETGFNRMDTEAFF. Here the CDR3 DNA reads TGTGCCTGGACCCTAGGGGAAACAGGGTTTAATCGTATGGACACTGAAGCTTTCTTT.

The sample holds one count of this clone. The rearrangement uses TRBV28 and TRBJ2-5, with TRBD1 identical over 8 bases. The J call could be wrong; TRBJ2-7 is a better fit for the DNA end. Germline V gives CDR1 MDHEN, CDR2 SYDVKM. The CDR3 has 14 amino acids. The CDR3: CASSPRTGPHEQYF. DNA of the CDR3: TGTGCCAGCAGTCCCCGGACAGGGCCCCACGAGCAGTACTTC.

In its sample, this clone ranks as hyperexpanded. The genes are TRBV4-1 and TRBJ2-1; no reliable D call. Trimming stripped 0 bases from V and 9 bases from J, with 6 bases between. Germline V gene lookup returns CDR1 MGHRA and CDR2 YSYEKL. The CDR3 consists of 12 residues. The CDR3 nucleotides are TGCGCCAGCAGCCAAGACGAGCTTGAGCAGTTCTTC. Its translation: CASSQDELEQFF.

The chain links TRBV2 to TRBJ1-5; the D gene is possibly TRBD1 (5 bases). V lost 1 base, J lost 7 bases, and 11 bases lay in between. Germline CDR1 reads SNHLY; CDR2 reads FYNNEI. This CDR3 comprises 14 residues. This CDR3 reads CASSEGAGQQPQHF. For the CDR3, the DNA is TGTGCCAGCAGTGAAGGGGCAGGGCAGCAGCCCCAGCATTTT. The variable domain in full, completed from reference TRBV2 and TRBJ1-5, reads EPEVTQTPSHQVTQMGQEVILRCVPISNHLYFYWYRQILGQKVEFLVSFYNNEISEKSEIFDDQFSVERPDGSNFTLKIRSTKLEDSAMYFCASSEGAGQQPQHFGDGTRLSIL.

The rearrangement links TRBV7-9 to TRBJ1-5; D gene unclear. V was cut by 5 bases and J by 2 bases, with 10 bases left in between. Germline V gene sequence: CDR1 SEHNR, CDR2 FQNEAQ (reference sequence). The CDR3 runs to 14 residues. The CDR3 loop reads CASSQNTGNQPQHF. The DNA for the CDR3 is TGTGCCAGCAGCCAAAACACTGGCAATCAGCCCCAGCATTTT.

The chain joins TRBV4-3 to TRBJ2-2; 7 bases align to TRBD1. Germline V gene sequence: CDR1 LGHNA, CDR2 YSLEER. The CDR3 runs 14 residues. V was pared by 6 bases and J by 5 bases, with 6 bases of the junction left unmatched. This chain's CDR3 is CASRQGPVTGELFF. The DNA of the CDR3 is TGCGCCAGCAGACAGGGGCCGGTGACCGGGGAGCTGTTTTTT.

The chain is built from TRBV2 and TRBJ1-5; 7 bases align to TRBD1. The germline V gene encodes CDR1 SNHLY and CDR2 FYNNEI. Trimming removed 0 bases from V and 5 bases from J; junction bases left unmatched: 4. This CDR3 has 15 amino acids. The CDR3 loop is CASSEARGDYQPQHF. The DNA for the CDR3 is TGTGCCAGCAGTGAAGCCAGGGGGGATTATCAGCCCCAGCATTTT.

The chain employs TRBV28 and TRBJ1-1; 7 bases are shared with TRBD1. Per germline, CDR1 MDHEN and CDR2 SYDVKM. The CDR3 runs 13 residues. The V and J ends lost 8 bases and 0 bases, in that order; junction bases with no gene match: 3. The CDR3 reads CASGGGMNTEAFF. The DNA of the CDR3 is TGTGCCAGCGGAGGGGGCATGAACACTGAAGCTTTCTTT.

This chain connects TRBV9 to TRBJ2-1, with TRBD2 matching 8 bases. The length of the CDR3 is 15 residues. The V segment lost 0 bases and the J segment 4 bases; nucleotides outside the gene matches: 3. Germline loops: CDR1 SGDLS, CDR2 YYNGEE. CDR3 residues: CASSVDGGVYNEQFF. Here the CDR3 DNA reads TGTGCCAGCAGCGTAGACGGGGGGGTATACAATGAGCAGTTCTTC.

The rearrangement links TRBV18 to TRBJ1-1; no firm D call. The CDR3 is 13 residues long. From germline, CDR1 is KGHSH and CDR2 LQKENI. Trimming stripped 4 bases from V and 2 bases from J, with 8 bases between. The CDR3 sequence: CASSHSTNTEAFF. The CDR3 DNA is TGTGCCAGCTCACACTCGACAAACACTGAAGCTTTCTTT.

The table lists this clone with a count of one. V gene TRBV27 combines with J gene TRBJ2-7; unclear D gene. With 0 bases removed from V and 5 bases from J, the gap between germline ends came to 8 bases. Looked up from germline, CDR1 is MNHEY and CDR2 is SMNVEV (reference sequence). The CDR3 is 13 amino acids. The CDR3 protein is CASSLSMGNEQYF. The CDR3 nucleotides are TGTGCCAGCAGTTTATCGATGGGGAACGAGCAGTACTTC.

The J gene is TRBJ2-7, the V gene TRBV11-1; unclear D gene. Germline values: CDR1 SGHAT, CDR2 FQDESV (reference sequence). The germline V and J ends were trimmed by 6 bases and 1 base, with 22 bases remaining between them. The CDR3 length is 17 residues. CDR3 in DNA: TGTGCCAGCAGGCTGGATGTAGGCGGTCGACCATCCTACGAGCAGTACTTC. It encodes CASRLDVGGRPSYEQYF.

The chain has TRBV11-2 and TRBJ2-6; D perhaps matches TRBD2 (5 bases). The CDR3 is 13 amino acids. V was trimmed by 1 base and J by 9 bases, leaving 7 bases between them. CDR1 is SGHAT, CDR2 FQNNGV, per germline. The CDR3 spells CASSLAGFNVLTF. The DNA of the CDR3 is TGTGCCAGCAGCTTAGCGGGGTTCAACGTCCTGACTTTC.

The rearrangement uses TRBV28 and TRBJ1-1, with D hard to call. V shed 5 bases and J shed 2 bases, with 12 bases lying between them. This CDR3 contains 14 residues. From germline, CDR1 is MDHEN and CDR2 SYDVKM. The CDR3 DNA reads TGTGCCAGCAGTCCGTTTTTTATCAACACTGAAGCTTTCTTT. Amino acid sequence: CASSPFFINTEAFF. The full variable domain, with the rest looked up from reference TRBV28 and TRBJ1-1, is DVKVTQSSRYLVKRTGEKVFLECVQDMDHENMFWYRQDPGLGLRLIYFSYDVKMKEKGDIPEGYSVSREKKERFSLILESASTNQTSMYLCASSPFFINTEAFFGQGTRLTVV.

The chain employs TRBV5-1 and TRBJ1-2; D call uncertain. Germline V gene data show CDR1 as SGHRS and CDR2 as YFSETQ. V was shortened by 2 bases and J by 1 base, with 9 bases between the two germline ends. This CDR3 has 14 amino acids. The chain's CDR3 is CASSFSSSNYGYTF. In DNA form, the CDR3 reads TGCGCCAGCAGCTTTAGTAGCAGTAACTATGGCTACACCTTC.

This clone appeared once. The rearrangement joins TRBV28 to TRBJ1-6; a possible D gene is TRBD1 (6 bases). This CDR3 has 16 amino acids. Per the germline V gene, CDR1 is MDHEN and CDR2 is SYDVKM. Trimming stripped 7 bases from V and 7 bases from J, with 20 bases between. The CDR3 is CASIEGTRRPNSPLHF. The CDR3 coding sequence is TGTGCCAGCATAGAGGGGACAAGGCGGCCAAATTCACCCCTCCACTTT.

The chain has TRBV29-1 and TRBJ2-3; weak D call: TRBD2 (5 bases). CDR3 length: 13 amino acids. V was pared by 2 bases and J by 4 bases, with 10 bases between. CDR1 SQVTM and CDR2 ANQGSEA come from the germline V gene. In DNA form, the CDR3 reads TGCAGCGTTGAACTCGGGGTGGCAGATACGCAGTATTTT. This codes for CSVELGVADTQYF.

The gene calls are TRBV7-3 and TRBJ2-1; no reliable D call. Germline lookup yields CDR1 SGHTA and CDR2 FQGTGA. CDR3 size: 15 residues. V was clipped by 3 bases and J by 8 bases, with 17 bases between them. This CDR3 reads CASSFQLVGMDEQFF. The CDR3 coding sequence is TGTGCCAGCAGCTTCCAGCTAGTTGGGATGGATGAGCAGTTCTTC.

The chain combines TRBV7-8 with TRBJ1-2; D gene uncertain. Trimming removed 1 base from V and 8 bases from J, with 11 bases in between. This CDR3 is 13 amino acids long. The germline gives CDR1 SGHVS, CDR2 FQNEAQ. As DNA, the CDR3 is TGTGCCAGCAGCTTAGGGGGATTTTCGGGCTACACCTTC. Its protein product is CASSLGGFSGYTF.

J is TRBJ1-1 and V is TRBV20-1, with D hard to call. The CDR3 runs 11 residues. Germline CDR1 is DFQATT and CDR2 is SNEGSKA (reference sequence). V lost 5 bases, J lost 3 bases, and 7 bases lay in between. Here the CDR3 DNA reads TGCAGTGCTCCCTCCTACACTGAAGCTTTCTTT. Protein product: CSAPSYTEAFF.

This clone is labeled large. This rearrangement joins TRBV30 to TRBJ2-1; D is perhaps TRBD1 or TRBD2 (5 bases each). In germline, CDR1 is GTSNPN, CDR2 SVGIG (reference sequence). The length of the CDR3 is 14 residues. The V end was cut by 8 bases, the J end by 0 bases, with 14 bases between. Written as DNA, the CDR3 is TGTGCCGGGGACGTAGTTGACTCCTACAATGAGCAGTTCTTC. This sequence encodes CAGDVVDSYNEQFF.

J is TRBJ1-6 and V is TRBV5-1; D gene unclear. The germline V and J ends were trimmed by 6 bases and 8 bases, with 12 bases remaining between them. Germline CDR1 and CDR2: SGHRS and YFSETQ. The CDR3 sequence is 13 residues long. CDR3 region: CASMEGWDSPLHF. CDR3 in DNA: TGCGCCAGCATGGAGGGATGGGATTCACCCCTCCACTTT.